The source of this T cell receptor beta chain is a study of blood T cell repertoires in COVID-19. Study-level information: Nucleic acid was either cDNA or gDNA, and it came from T cells, B-cell-depleted T cells, or PBMCs.

On this clone: This same CDR3 is encoded by further DNA sequences in the sample.

Original methodology: It was from reference gene primer amplification that nucleated cell counts were estimated. Data came from immunoSEQ multiplex PCR; TCRdb stores just in-frame clones and leaves some out. D and trimming come from the DNA, and the V and J calls and clone size come from that table. Among about 150,000 clones, around 89% were seen once, and the ten largest hold 2.5% to 3.5%. Germline V gene sequence: CDR1 SGHTA, CDR2 FQGNSA. The V and J ends lost 2 bases and 4 bases, in that order; junction bases with no gene match: 4. The CDR3 runs 14 residues. The chain uses TRBV7-2 and TRBJ2-7, with 8 bases aligning to TRBD1. The origin of this receptor is a man aged 55 to 70 with active or convalescent COVID-19. The source material was peripheral blood. Written as DNA, the CDR3 is TGTGCCAGCAGCTTACGACAGGGGTCTTACGAGCAGTACTTC. It codes for CASSLRQGSYEQYF.